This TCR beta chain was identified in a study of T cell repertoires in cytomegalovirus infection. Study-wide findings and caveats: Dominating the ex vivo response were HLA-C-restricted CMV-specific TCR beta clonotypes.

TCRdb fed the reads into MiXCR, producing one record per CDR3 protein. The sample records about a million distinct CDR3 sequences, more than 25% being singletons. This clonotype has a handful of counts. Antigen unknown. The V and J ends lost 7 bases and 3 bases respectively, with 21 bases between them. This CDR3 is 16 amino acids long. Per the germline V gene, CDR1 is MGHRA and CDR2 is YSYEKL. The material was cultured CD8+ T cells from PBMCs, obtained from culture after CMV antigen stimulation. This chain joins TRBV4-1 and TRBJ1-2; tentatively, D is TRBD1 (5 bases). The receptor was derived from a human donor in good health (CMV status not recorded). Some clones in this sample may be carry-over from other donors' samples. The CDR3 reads CASIPTPGGAHYGYTF. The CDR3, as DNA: TGCGCCAGCATCCCTACCCCCGGCGGGGCCCACTATGGCTACACCTTC.